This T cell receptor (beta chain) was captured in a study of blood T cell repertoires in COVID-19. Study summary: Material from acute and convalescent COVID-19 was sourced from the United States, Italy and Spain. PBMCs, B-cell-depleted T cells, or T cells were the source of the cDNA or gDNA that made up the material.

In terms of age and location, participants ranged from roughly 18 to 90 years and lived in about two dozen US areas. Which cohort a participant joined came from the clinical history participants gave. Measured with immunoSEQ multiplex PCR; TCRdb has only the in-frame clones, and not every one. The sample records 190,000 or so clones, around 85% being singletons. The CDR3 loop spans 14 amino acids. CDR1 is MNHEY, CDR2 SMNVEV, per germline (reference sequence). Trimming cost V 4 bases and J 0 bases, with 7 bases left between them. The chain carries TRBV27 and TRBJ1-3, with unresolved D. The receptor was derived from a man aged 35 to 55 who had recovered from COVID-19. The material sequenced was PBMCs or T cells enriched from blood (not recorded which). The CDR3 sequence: CASSSGSSGNTIYF. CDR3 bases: TGTGCCAGCAGTTCAGGAAGCTCTGGAAACACCATATATTTT.